One TCR beta chain is described in this entry. This receptor's antigen is unknown. No much larger clonotype is one base removed from it; base qualities were not supplied. Participants in the prospective study were enrolled through a virtual design, were aged roughly 18 to 100 years, and lived in approximately 25 United States geographic areas. In the prospective study, participants were assigned to cohorts based on the clinical history participants reported in a screening survey and a study questionnaire. A participant counted as exposed if, within 2 weeks of entering the study, that participant had been in contact with someone who had a PCR-confirmed or clinician-diagnosed COVID-19 case. Each participant in the prospective study had whole blood, serum and a nasopharyngeal or oropharyngeal swab collected by mobile phlebotomists. Additional blood draws and questionnaires over a 2-month period could optionally be provided by prospective study participants. Before DNA extraction, blood samples from the prospective study were shipped at room temperature or frozen.

The data were taken from a study of blood T cell repertoires in COVID-19 (dated by TCRdb to about 2020). Regarding the study in general: Collaborator samples came from the United States, Italy and Spain and covered acute and convalescent phases of COVID-19. The material from the prospective study consisted of cDNA or gDNA derived from T cells, B-cell-depleted T cells, or PBMCs. The dataset comprised deeply sampled blood TCRbeta repertoires from subjects exposed to, actively infected with, or recovered from COVID-19. The repertoires were made available in a free public database intended to serve as a resource for research on the immune response to SARS-CoV-2. The samples were drawn from two sources: the first 160 participants of the ongoing ImmuneRACE study, and over 1,000 subjects contributed by 6 global collaborators. The sample metadata nearly always contained a de-identified subject ID, COVID-19 status, age in years and sex. Where available, HLA class I and class II types were taken from metadata supplied by the sample provider and were not determined by assay-based typing.

In the germline V gene, CDR1 corresponds to SNHLY and CDR2 to FYNNEI. Spanning cysteine to phenylalanine, the CDR3 consists of 17 amino acids. Only the CDR3 region is kept as DNA, spanning 51 bases read in frame from base 1. At the junction V is shortened by 5 bases and J by 7 bases; bases outside the gene matches: 16. Broad study findings and their caveats: The quantity of clinical and demographic metadata differed by source and by participant and was supplied without curation.

TCRbeta CDR3 regions were amplified from genomic DNA using the immunoSEQ Assay, a bias-controlled multiplex PCR. In the paper's pipeline: Within the assay, amplification of reference gene primers was used to estimate how many nucleated cells each sample contained. Sequence reads were collapsed and filtered to measure the absolute abundance of every unique TCRbeta CDR3 rearrangement. For each sample, productive Simpson clonality was calculated by taking the square root of Simpson's diversity index across productive rearrangements. As stored in TCRdb, this immuneACCESS dataset retains in-frame rearrangements with V and J assigned. A fraction of the clones does not appear; measured against another copy, unresolved V genes explain less than half of the discrepancy, and the remainder lacks a known reason. Clonal size and the V and J genes are those of that table, whereas D and trimming came from the DNA. Present in this sample are 200,000 to 250,000 clones, approximately 88% of which were seen just once. The leading ten clones occupy about 3.5% of the sample.

The sequencing input was PBMCs or T cells enriched from blood (not recorded which). This receptor was obtained from a young woman who had been exposed to COVID-19. The chain joins TRBV2 to TRBJ2-1; 8 middle bases align to TRBD2. The CDR3: CASSQHPGPGGGNEQFF. The nucleotide sequence reads as follows: TGTGCCAGCAGTCAACACCCGGGACCGGGAGGGGGGAATGAGCAGTTCTTC.